These 17 T cell receptor beta chains were sequenced from one sample in a study of T-cell memory formation after mild COVID-19 (dated by TCRdb to the early 2020s). The library came from 5' RACE. Sequencing relied on an Illumina NovaSeq 6000. TCRdb trimmed public reads at Q25 via fastp, called clones via MiXCR and kept in-frame beta chains. Every distinct CDR3 protein forms one entry, paired with its most common genes and DNA. The sample has about 190,000 distinct CDR3 sequences on record, around 18% of them singletons. Of the sample, roughly 2.3% is held by the ten largest clones. The sample comprised PBMCs or a T cell subset sorted from them (not recorded which). These receptors originate from an adult woman who had mild COVID-19 (a few samples of this study predate the infection). The sample titles of this study are shuffled in the database, so cell type and time point are left out; the donor was told from shared clones.

Only a few counts were recorded for this clonotype. DNA for the CDR3: TGTGCCAGCAGTGCGGGACACAACTACAATGAGCAGTTCTTC. It specifies CASSAGHNYNEQFF. The chain combines TRBV12-3 or TRBV12-4 with TRBJ2-1; perhaps D is TRBD1 or TRBD2 (6 bases each). V was cut by 5 bases and J by 3 bases, with 11 bases left in between. The CDR3 totals 14 residues.

This clonotype showed up just a few times. The V gene is TRBV4-2, the J gene TRBJ2-7; 8 bases match TRBD2. The CDR3 is made up of 15 amino acids. Germline V gives CDR1 LGHNA, CDR2 YNFKEQ. J gave up 1 base and V 1 base, and 3 bases lay outside the gene matches. The CDR3 region has the DNA TGTGCCAGCAGCCAAGGTAGCGGGATTTCCTACGAGCAGTACTTC. Amino acid sequence: CASSQGSGISYEQYF.

The table lists this clonotype with a few counts. V is TRBV24-1 and J is TRBJ2-1; TRBD1 matches at 8 bases. Germline V gene data show CDR1 as KGHDR and CDR2 as SFDVKD. CDR3 length: 16 amino acids. Losses at the gene ends were 0 bases for V and 7 bases for J; bases not matched to a gene: 7. CDR3 sequence reads: CATSDLSQGARNEQFF. The CDR3 region has the DNA TGTGCCACCAGTGATTTGAGCCAGGGGGCTCGGAATGAGCAGTTCTTC.

This clonotype occurred a few times. The rearrangement uses TRBV12-3 or TRBV12-4 and TRBJ2-7; no reliable D call. The V end lost 4 bases, the J end lost 3 bases, and 7 bases lay between the germline ends. This CDR3 is built from 12 residues. The CDR3 DNA follows: TGTGCCAGCAGTTATCCAGGCTACGAGCAGTACTTC. It encodes CASSYPGYEQYF.

This clonotype was seen a handful of times. This chain joins TRBV7-2 and TRBJ2-3; 11 bases fit TRBD2. The length of the CDR3 is 16 residues. Germline values: CDR1 SGHTA, CDR2 FQGNSA. J gave up 6 bases and V 5 bases, and 10 bases lay outside the gene matches. Here the CDR3 reads CASSRGLAGTEDTQYF. The DNA for the CDR3 is TGTGCCAGCAGCCGTGGACTAGCGGGTACAGAGGATACGCAGTATTTT. The whole variable domain, filled in from reference TRBV7-2 and TRBJ2-3, reads GAGVSQSPSNKVTEKGKDVELRCDPISGHTALYWYRQSLGQGLEFLIYFQGNSAPDKSGLPSDRFSAERTGGSVSTLTIQRTQQEDSAVYLCASSRGLAGTEDTQYFGPGTRLTVL.

The table lists this clonotype with a few counts. This chain uses TRBV9 with TRBJ1-1, with 8 bases aligning to TRBD1. Unmatched junction bases numbered 10, after V lost 5 bases and J lost 1 base. CDR3 length: 16 amino acids. The germline CDR1 and CDR2 sequences are SGDLS and YYNGEE. The CDR3 nucleotides read TGTGCCAGCAGTACTGACAGGGGACTCTCGAACACTGAAGCTTTCTTT. Translating gives CASSTDRGLSNTEAFF. Drawing the rest from reference TRBV9 and TRBJ1-1, the complete variable domain is DSGVTQTPKHLITATGQRVTLRCSPRSGDLSVYWYQQSLDQGLQFLIQYYNGEERAKGNILERFSAQQFPDLHSELNLSSLELGDSALYFCASSTDRGLSNTEAFFGQGTRLTVV.

This clonotype showed up many times. The rearrangement links TRBV7-9 to TRBJ2-5, with TRBD1 as a possible D gene (5 bases). V shed 6 bases and J shed 5 bases, with 22 bases lying between them. The CDR3 contains 16 residues. Germline V CDR1 and CDR2: SEHNR, FQNEAQ (reference sequence). The chain's CDR3 is CASSRIGHPEGETQYF. In DNA form, the CDR3 reads TGTGCCAGCAGTCGCATAGGACATCCGGAAGGGGAGACCCAGTACTTC.

This clonotype came up a few times. This sequence joins TRBV5-1 and TRBJ2-1; TRBD1 matches 10 bases. This CDR3 spans 16 amino acids. After removal of 4 bases from V and 3 bases from J, the junction contained 7 bases not matched to a gene. The germline V gene encodes CDR1 SGHRS and CDR2 YFSETQ. CDR3 region: CASSTGQGNRYNEQFF. The CDR3 nucleotides read TGCGCCAGCAGCACGGGACAGGGGAACCGCTACAATGAGCAGTTCTTC.

This clonotype came up a few times. The chain recombines TRBV7-2 with TRBJ2-5; D tentatively reads TRBD1 or TRBD2 (5 bases each). The V gene lost 4 bases and the J gene lost 3 bases, with 9 bases spanning the gap. The CDR3 extends over 13 amino acids. Germline V gene lookup returns CDR1 SGHTA and CDR2 FQGNSA. The CDR3 DNA follows: TGTGCCAGCAGCTCCCGAGGGGAAGAGACCCAGTACTTC. Its translation is CASSSRGEETQYF.

This clonotype showed up just once. The V call is TRBV5-3, the J call TRBJ1-5; possibly TRBD1 for D (6 bases). Being an ORF, TRBV5-3 has a function that is uncertain. The CDR3 consists of 17 residues. Trimming took 2 bases from V and 9 from J, leaving 24 bases between them. CDR3: CARSFTWGRSTCGPQHF. DNA for the CDR3: TGTGCCAGAAGCTTCACGTGGGGGCGATCTACCTGTGGGCCCCAGCATTTT.

The chain uses TRBV4-2 and TRBJ2-7, with D possibly called TRBD1 or TRBD2 (6 bases each). CDR1 and CDR2 (germline): LGHNA, YNFKEQ. The CDR3 is 15 amino acids. Between the trimmed V and J ends, which lost 0 bases and 0 bases, there was a span of 9 bases. The CDR3 is CASSQDRGHSYEQYF. The CDR3 DNA reads as TGTGCCAGCAGCCAAGACCGGGGGCACTCCTACGAGCAGTACTTC.

This clonotype was detected only a few times. The chain uses TRBV18 and TRBJ1-6; D gene unclear. Germline assignment: CDR1 KGHSH and CDR2 LQKENI. The CDR3 is 14 residues long. With 2 bases removed from V and 10 bases from J, the gap between germline ends came to 12 bases. DNA of the CDR3: TGTGCCAGCTCACCAAGTAAGGGAACGTCACCCCTCCACTTT. Its protein is CASSPSKGTSPLHF.

Here the CDR3 reads CASSQEDRLYGYTF. The CDR3 DNA reads as TGCGCCAGCAGCCAAGAGGACAGGCTCTATGGCTACACCTTC. The V and J genes are TRBV4-1 and TRBJ1-2; 7 positions agree with TRBD1. The junction had 2 bases not matched to a gene; V was cut back by 0 bases and J by 4 bases. The CDR3 covers 14 residues. Germline assignment: CDR1 MGHRA and CDR2 YSYEKL.

This clonotype was recorded many times. The gene calls are TRBV7-2 and TRBJ1-5, with 10 bases fitting TRBD1. This CDR3 has 18 residues. V lost 0 bases and J lost 0; bases outside the gene matches: 5. In germline, CDR1 is SGHTA, CDR2 FQGNSA. This CDR3 is CASSLALTGGNSNQPQHF. The CDR3 DNA follows: TGTGCCAGCAGCTTAGCGTTGACAGGGGGCAATAGCAATCAGCCCCAGCATTTT.

This sequence joins TRBV2 and TRBJ2-1; weak D call: TRBD2 (5 bases). The CDR3 contains 10 residues. The germline V gene has CDR1 SNHLY and CDR2 FYNNEI. The V end was cut by 8 bases, the J end by 9 bases, with 8 bases between. The CDR3 here is CASDGGEQFF. Written as DNA, the CDR3 is TGTGCCAGCGACGGAGGTGAGCAGTTCTTC.

In its sample, this clonotype was seen many times. The chain couples TRBV15 to TRBJ2-7; possibly TRBD2 for D (7 bases). The ends were cut back, 0 bases at V and 5 bases at J, with 11 bases in the middle. The CDR3 is made up of 14 amino acids. Germline CDR1 LNHNV, CDR2 YYDKDF (reference sequence). This CDR3 reads CATSRDTGRDEQYF. CDR3 nucleotide sequence: TGTGCCACCAGCAGAGATACAGGGAGGGACGAGCAGTACTTC.

This clonotype was found a few times. This chain links TRBV4-2 with TRBJ2-7; 13 nucleotides match TRBD2. The CDR3 extends over 18 amino acids. Germline loops: CDR1 LGHNA, CDR2 YNFKEQ. Trimming cost V 0 bases and J 0 bases; bases outside gene matches: 5. The CDR3 is CASSQDGTSGTYSYEQYF. The CDR3 coding sequence is TGTGCCAGCAGCCAAGATGGGACTAGCGGGACGTACTCCTACGAGCAGTACTTC.